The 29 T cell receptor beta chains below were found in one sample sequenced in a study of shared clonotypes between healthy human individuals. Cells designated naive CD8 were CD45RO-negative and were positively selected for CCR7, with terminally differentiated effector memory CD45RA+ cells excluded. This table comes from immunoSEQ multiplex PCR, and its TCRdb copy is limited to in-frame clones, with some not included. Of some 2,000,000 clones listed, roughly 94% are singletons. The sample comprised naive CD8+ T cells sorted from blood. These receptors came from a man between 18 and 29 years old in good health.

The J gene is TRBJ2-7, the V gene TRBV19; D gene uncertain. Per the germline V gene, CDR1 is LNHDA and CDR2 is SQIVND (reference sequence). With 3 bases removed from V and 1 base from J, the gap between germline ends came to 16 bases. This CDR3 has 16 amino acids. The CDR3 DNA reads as TGTGCCAGTAGTATTTCATGGGCCGGGTCTTCCTACGAGCAGTACTTC. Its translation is CASSISWAGSSYEQYF.

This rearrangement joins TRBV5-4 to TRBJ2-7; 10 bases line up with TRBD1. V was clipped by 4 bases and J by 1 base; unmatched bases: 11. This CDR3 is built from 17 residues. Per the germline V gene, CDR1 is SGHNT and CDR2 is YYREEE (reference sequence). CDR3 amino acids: CASSPTGTGVGSYEQYF. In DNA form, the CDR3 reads TGTGCCAGCAGCCCCACCGGGACAGGGGTGGGTTCCTACGAGCAGTACTTC.

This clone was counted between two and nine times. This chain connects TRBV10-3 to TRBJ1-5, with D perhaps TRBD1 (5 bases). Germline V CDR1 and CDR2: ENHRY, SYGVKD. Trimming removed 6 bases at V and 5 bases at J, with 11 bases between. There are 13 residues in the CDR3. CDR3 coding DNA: TGTGCCATCAGCCGGGACCGTGATCAGCCCCAGCATTTT. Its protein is CAISRDRDQPQHF.

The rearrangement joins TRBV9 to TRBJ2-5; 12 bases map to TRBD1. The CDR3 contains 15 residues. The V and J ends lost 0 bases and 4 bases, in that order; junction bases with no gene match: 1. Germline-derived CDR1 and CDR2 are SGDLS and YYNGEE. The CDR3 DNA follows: TGTGCCAGCAGCGTAGAGGGACAGGGGGCAGAGACCCAGTACTTC. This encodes CASSVEGQGAETQYF.

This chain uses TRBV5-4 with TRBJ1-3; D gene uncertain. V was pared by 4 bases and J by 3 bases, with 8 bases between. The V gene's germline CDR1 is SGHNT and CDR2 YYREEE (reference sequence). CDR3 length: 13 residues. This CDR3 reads CASSHRGGNTIYF. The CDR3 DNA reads TGTGCCAGCAGCCACCGGGGTGGAAACACCATATATTTT.

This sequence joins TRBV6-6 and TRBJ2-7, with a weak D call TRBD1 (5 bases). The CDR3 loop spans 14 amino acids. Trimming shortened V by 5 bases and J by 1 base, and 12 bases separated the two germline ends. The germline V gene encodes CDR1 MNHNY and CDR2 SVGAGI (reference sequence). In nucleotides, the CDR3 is TGTGCCAGCAGTGGACAAACAGGTTCCTACGAGCAGTACTTC. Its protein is CASSGQTGSYEQYF.

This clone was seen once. The CDR3 reads CASSPDRDYTNEQYF. The CDR3 nucleotides read TGTGCCAGCAGCCCAGACAGGGACTATACAAACGAGCAGTACTTC. The V call is TRBV13, the J call TRBJ2-7, with D perhaps matching TRBD1 or TRBD2 (7 bases each). The ends were cut back, 5 bases at V and 5 bases at J, with 19 bases in the middle. This CDR3 contains 15 residues. Germline CDR1 and CDR2: PRHDT and FYEKMQ (reference sequence). Using reference TRBV13 and TRBJ2-7 for the parts outside the CDR3, the full variable domain is AAGVIQSPRHLIKEKRETATLKCYPIPRHDTVYWYQQGPGQDPQFLISFYEKMQSDKGSIPDRFSAQQFSDYHSELNMSSLELGDSALYFCASSPDRDYTNEQYFGPGTRLTVT.

The chain's CDR3 is CASSLWQGWGTEAFF. CDR3 bases: TGTGCCAGCAGCTTATGGCAGGGATGGGGCACTGAAGCTTTCTTT. V and J are TRBV7-9 and TRBJ1-1; D is possibly TRBD1 (5 bases). Germline loops: CDR1 SEHNR, CDR2 FQNEAQ (reference sequence). V was pared by 2 bases and J by 4 bases, with 14 bases between. The length of the CDR3 is 15 residues.

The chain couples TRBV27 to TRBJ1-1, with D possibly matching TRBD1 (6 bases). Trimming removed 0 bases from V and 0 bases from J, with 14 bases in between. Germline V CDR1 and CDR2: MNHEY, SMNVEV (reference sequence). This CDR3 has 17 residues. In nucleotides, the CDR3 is TGTGCCAGCAGTTTATCCTCACAGGGAGCCATGAACACTGAAGCTTTCTTT. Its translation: CASSLSSQGAMNTEAFF.

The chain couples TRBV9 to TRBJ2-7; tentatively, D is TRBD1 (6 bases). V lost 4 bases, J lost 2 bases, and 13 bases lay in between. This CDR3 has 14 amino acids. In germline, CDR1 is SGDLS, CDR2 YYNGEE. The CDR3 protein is CASSPAGVPYEQYF. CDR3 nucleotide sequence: TGTGCCAGCAGCCCGGCAGGGGTACCCTACGAGCAGTACTTC.

In DNA, the CDR3 is TGTGCCTGGAGTGCTTCGACAGGGCTTACCTATGGCTACACCTTC. Its translation: CAWSASTGLTYGYTF. V gene TRBV30 combines with J gene TRBJ1-2; 7 bases map to TRBD1. After removal of 1 base from V and 4 bases from J, the junction contained 9 bases not matched to a gene. Germline V CDR1 and CDR2: GTSNPN, SVGIG (reference sequence). CDR3 size: 15 residues.

CDR3 protein: CASSEMGDTQYF. The CDR3 nucleotides read TGTGCCAGCAGCGAAATGGGAGATACGCAGTATTTT. The genes are TRBV7-9 and TRBJ2-3; D not resolved. V was clipped by 5 bases and J by 5 bases, with 8 bases between them. The length of the CDR3 is 12 residues. CDR1 is SEHNR and CDR2 is FQNEAQ in the germline V gene (reference sequence).

The chain's CDR3 is CASSLAGYNYEQYF. The CDR3 nucleotides are TGCGCCAGCAGTCTAGCGGGATACAACTACGAGCAGTACTTC. V is TRBV5-1 and J is TRBJ2-7, with 9 bases that match TRBD2. CDR3 length: 14 residues. CDR1 and CDR2 (germline): SGHRS, YFSETQ. Germline trimming cut 5 bases from V and 3 bases from J; bases unmatched to any gene: 6.

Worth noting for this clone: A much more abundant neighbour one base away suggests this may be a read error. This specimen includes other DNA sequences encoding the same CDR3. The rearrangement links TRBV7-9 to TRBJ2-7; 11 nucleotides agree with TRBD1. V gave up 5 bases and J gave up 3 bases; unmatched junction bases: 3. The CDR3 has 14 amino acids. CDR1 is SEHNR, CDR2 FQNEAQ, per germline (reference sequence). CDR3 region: CASSPGTGGYEQYF. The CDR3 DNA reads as TGTGCCAGCAGCCCAGGGACAGGGGGCTACGAGCAGTACTTC. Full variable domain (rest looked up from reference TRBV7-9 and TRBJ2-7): DTGVSQNPRHKITKRGQNVTFRCDPISEHNRLYWYRQTLGQGPEFLTYFQNEAQLEKSRLLSDRFSAERPKGSFSTLEIQRTEQGDSAMYLCASSPGTGGYEQYFGPGTRLTVT.

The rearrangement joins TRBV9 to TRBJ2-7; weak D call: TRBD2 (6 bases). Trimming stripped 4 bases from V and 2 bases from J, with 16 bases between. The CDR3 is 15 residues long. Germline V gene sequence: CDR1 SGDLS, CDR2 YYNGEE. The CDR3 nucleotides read TGTGCCAGCAGCCCATCTACCGGGGGTGCCTACGAGCAGTACTTC. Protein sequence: CASSPSTGGAYEQYF. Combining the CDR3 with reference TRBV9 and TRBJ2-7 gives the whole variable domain DSGVTQTPKHLITATGQRVTLRCSPRSGDLSVYWYQQSLDQGLQFLIQYYNGEERAKGNILERFSAQQFPDLHSELNLSSLELGDSALYFCASSPSTGGAYEQYFGPGTRLTVT.

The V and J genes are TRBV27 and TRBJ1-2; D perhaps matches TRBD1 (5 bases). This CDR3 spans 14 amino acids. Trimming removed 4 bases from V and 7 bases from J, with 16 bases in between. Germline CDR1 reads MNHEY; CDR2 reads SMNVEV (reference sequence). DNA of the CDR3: TGTGCCAGCAGTTCGGAGGAGGGGCTTGGTGGCTACACCTTC. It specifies CASSSEEGLGGYTF.

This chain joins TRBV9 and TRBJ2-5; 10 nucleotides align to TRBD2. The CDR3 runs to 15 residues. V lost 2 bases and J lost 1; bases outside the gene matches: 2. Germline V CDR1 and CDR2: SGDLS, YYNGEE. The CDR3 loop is CASSVIAGGQETQYF. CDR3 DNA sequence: TGTGCCAGCAGCGTGATAGCGGGGGGCCAAGAGACCCAGTACTTC.

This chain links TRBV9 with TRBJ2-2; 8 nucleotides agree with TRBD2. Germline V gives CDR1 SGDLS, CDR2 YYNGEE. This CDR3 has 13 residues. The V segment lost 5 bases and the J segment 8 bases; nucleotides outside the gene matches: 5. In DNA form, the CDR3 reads TGTGCCAGCAGTGTTACTAGCGGTGGGGAGCTGTTTTTT. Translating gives CASSVTSGGELFF.

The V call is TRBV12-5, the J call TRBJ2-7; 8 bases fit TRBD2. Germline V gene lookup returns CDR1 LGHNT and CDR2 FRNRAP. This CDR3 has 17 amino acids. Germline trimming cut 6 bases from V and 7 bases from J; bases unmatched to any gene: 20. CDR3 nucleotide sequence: TGTGCTAGTGGCACCAGAGAGGGGCGGGAGGCCCTTGGAGAGCAGTACTTC. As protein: CASGTREGREALGEQYF.

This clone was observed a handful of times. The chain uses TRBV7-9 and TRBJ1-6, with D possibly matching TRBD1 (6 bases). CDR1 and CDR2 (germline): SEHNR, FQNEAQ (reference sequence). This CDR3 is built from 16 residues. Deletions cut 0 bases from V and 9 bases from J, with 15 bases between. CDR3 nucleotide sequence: TGTGCCAGCAGCTTAGCACCACAGGGAAGTAGTTCACCCCTCCACTTT. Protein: CASSLAPQGSSSPLHF. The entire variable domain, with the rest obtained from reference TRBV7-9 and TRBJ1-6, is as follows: DTGVSQNPRHKITKRGQNVTFRCDPISEHNRLYWYRQTLGQGPEFLTYFQNEAQLEKSRLLSDRFSAERPKGSFSTLEIQRTEQGDSAMYLCASSLAPQGSSSPLHFGNGTRLTVT.

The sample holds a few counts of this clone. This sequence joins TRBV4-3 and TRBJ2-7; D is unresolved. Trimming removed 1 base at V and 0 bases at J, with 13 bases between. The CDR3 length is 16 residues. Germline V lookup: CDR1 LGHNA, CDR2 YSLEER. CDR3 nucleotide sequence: TGCGCCAGCAGCCAAGGGGATGTGCGAAGCTCCTACGAGCAGTACTTC. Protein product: CASSQGDVRSSYEQYF.

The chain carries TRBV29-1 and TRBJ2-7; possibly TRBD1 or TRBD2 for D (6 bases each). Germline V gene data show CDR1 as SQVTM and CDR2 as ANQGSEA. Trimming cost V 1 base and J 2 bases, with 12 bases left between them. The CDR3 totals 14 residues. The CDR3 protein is CSVEGQGGTYEQYF. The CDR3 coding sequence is TGCAGCGTTGAAGGTCAAGGGGGGACCTACGAGCAGTACTTC.

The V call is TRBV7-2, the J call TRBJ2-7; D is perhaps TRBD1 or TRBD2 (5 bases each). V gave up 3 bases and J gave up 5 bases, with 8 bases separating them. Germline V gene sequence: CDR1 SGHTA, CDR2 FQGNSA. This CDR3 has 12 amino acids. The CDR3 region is CASSFWDHEQYF. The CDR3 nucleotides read TGTGCCAGCAGCTTTTGGGACCACGAGCAGTACTTC.

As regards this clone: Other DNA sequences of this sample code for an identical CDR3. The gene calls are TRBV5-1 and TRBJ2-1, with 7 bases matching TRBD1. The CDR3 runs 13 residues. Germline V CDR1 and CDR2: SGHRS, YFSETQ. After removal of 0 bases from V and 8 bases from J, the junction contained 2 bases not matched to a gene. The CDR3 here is CASSLGQGYEQFF. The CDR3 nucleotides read TGCGCCAGCAGCTTGGGACAGGGCTATGAGCAGTTCTTC.

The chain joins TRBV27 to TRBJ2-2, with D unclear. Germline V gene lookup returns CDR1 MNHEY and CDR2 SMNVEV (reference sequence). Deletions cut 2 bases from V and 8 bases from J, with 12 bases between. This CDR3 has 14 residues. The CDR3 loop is CASSLMILLGELFF. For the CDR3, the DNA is TGTGCCAGCAGTTTAATGATCCTTCTAGGGGAGCTGTTTTTT.

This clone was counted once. CDR3 in DNA: TGTGCCAGTGGACCGTCCTCCTACGAGCAGTACTTC. This translates into CASGPSSYEQYF. The chain combines TRBV27 with TRBJ2-7; no clear D gene. The CDR3 contains 12 residues. Germline V CDR1 and CDR2: MNHEY, SMNVEV (reference sequence). The ends were cut back, 9 bases at V and 0 bases at J, with 9 bases in the middle.

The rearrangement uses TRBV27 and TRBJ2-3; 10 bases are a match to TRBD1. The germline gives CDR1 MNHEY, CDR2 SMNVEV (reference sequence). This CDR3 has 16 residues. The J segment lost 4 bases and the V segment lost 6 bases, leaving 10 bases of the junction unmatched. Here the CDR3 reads CASRLPPGTGADTQYF. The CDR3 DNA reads TGTGCCAGCAGACTCCCGCCCGGGACAGGGGCAGATACGCAGTATTTT.

CDR3 nucleotides: TGTGCCTGGAGTCGGCCTCGGGGTTTCTCTGGAAACACCATATATTTT. Translating gives CAWSRPRGFSGNTIYF. J is TRBJ1-3 and V is TRBV30; D unresolved. Between the trimmed V and J ends, which lost 2 bases and 0 bases, there was a span of 14 bases. The CDR3 is made up of 16 amino acids. The germline V gene encodes CDR1 GTSNPN and CDR2 SVGIG (reference sequence).

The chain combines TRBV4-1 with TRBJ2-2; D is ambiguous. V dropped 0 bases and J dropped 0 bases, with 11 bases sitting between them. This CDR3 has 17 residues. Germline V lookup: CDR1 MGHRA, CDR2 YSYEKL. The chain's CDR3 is CASSQESWGTNTGELFF. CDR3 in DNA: TGCGCCAGCAGCCAAGAGTCGTGGGGAACGAACACCGGGGAGCTGTTTTTT.